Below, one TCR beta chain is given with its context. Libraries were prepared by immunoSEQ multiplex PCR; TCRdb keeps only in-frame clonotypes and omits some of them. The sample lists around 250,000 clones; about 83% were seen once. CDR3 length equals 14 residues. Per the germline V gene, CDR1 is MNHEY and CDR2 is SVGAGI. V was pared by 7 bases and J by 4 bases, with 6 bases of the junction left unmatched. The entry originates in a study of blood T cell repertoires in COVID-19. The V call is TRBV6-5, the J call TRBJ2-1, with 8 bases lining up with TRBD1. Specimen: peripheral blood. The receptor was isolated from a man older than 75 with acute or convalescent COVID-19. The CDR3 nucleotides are TGTGCCAGCAAGGTGGACAGGGCATACAATGAGCAGTTCTTC. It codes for CASKVDRAYNEQFF.